A single sample is the source of the 17 T cell receptor beta chains below, sequenced in a study of T-cell reconstitution after alpha-beta-depleted transplantation in children. Unique molecular identifiers featured in how the TCRbeta library was prepared. Using its own MiXCR run on the PCR reads, TCRdb lists one record per CDR3 protein. This sample carries more than 75,000 distinct CDR3 sequences, roughly a quarter of them seen once, and the ten largest clones take over 20%. This material consisted of PBMCs, taken before TCRalphabeta/CD19-depleted stem cell transplant. The receptors here all came from a boy aged 2 to 10 with acute lymphoblastic leukemia, due to receive a stem cell transplant.

The chain joins TRBV5-1 to TRBJ1-1, with D hard to call. CDR3 length equals 13 residues. From germline, CDR1 is SGHRS and CDR2 YFSETQ. V lost 1 base to trimming and J lost 0 bases, with 4 bases between them. Here the CDR3 DNA reads TGCGCCAGCAGCTTGTTGCTGAACACTGAAGCTTTCTTT. This codes for CASSLLLNTEAFF.

This clonotype was picked up many times. The rearrangement joins TRBV20-1 to TRBJ1-1; 9 nucleotides line up with TRBD1. Looked up from germline, CDR1 is DFQATT and CDR2 is SNEGSKA (reference sequence). The junction had 0 bases not matched to a gene; V was cut back by 4 bases and J by 3 bases. The CDR3 loop spans 12 amino acids. Here the CDR3 reads CSANRGHTEAFF. Here the CDR3 DNA reads TGCAGTGCTAACAGGGGGCACACTGAAGCTTTCTTT.

The V gene is TRBV6-1, the J gene TRBJ1-2; D is perhaps TRBD1 (6 bases). Trimming took off 4 bases at V and 4 bases at J, with 13 bases between the two ends. Per the germline V gene, CDR1 is MNHNS and CDR2 is SASEGT. This CDR3 region has 14 residues. CDR3 DNA: TGTGCCAGCAGTGGGGGGGCGCGGAGCTATGGCTACACCTTC. It yields the protein CASSGGARSYGYTF.

V gene TRBV12-3 or TRBV12-4 combines with J gene TRBJ2-1, with no clear D. The CDR3 runs 11 residues. V lost 1 base and J 9 bases, leaving 4 bases between the germline ends. CDR3 region: CASSLDGEQFF. The DNA for the CDR3 is TGTGCCAGCAGTTTAGACGGTGAGCAGTTCTTC.

The chain employs TRBV28 and TRBJ1-6, with 9 bases identical to TRBD1. The CDR3 runs to 15 residues. The trim removed 5 bases at V and 8 bases at J, leaving 7 bases unmatched. Germline CDR1 reads MDHEN; CDR2 reads SYDVKM. The DNA of the CDR3 is TGTGCCAGCAGTCTCGCGGACAGGGGCGATTCACCCCTCCACTTT. This codes for CASSLADRGDSPLHF.

CDR3: CASSVGRVETENQPQHF. The CDR3 coding sequence is TGTGCCAGCAGCGTAGGTAGAGTGGAGACCGAAAATCAGCCCCAGCATTTT. The J gene is TRBJ1-5, the V gene TRBV9; D is unclear. Germline CDR1 reads SGDLS; CDR2 reads YYNGEE. This CDR3 contains 17 residues. V was trimmed by 0 bases and J by 4 bases, leaving 17 bases between them.

This clonotype was recorded at least ten times. The chain has TRBV10-3 and TRBJ2-3; perhaps TRBD2 as D (5 bases). The CDR3 loop spans 16 amino acids. Germline V gene sequence: CDR1 ENHRY, CDR2 SYGVKD. V shed 0 bases and J shed 2 bases, with 12 bases lying between them. The CDR3 protein is CAISESIASPTDTQYF. The CDR3 DNA follows: TGTGCCATCAGTGAGTCAATAGCTAGCCCCACAGATACGCAGTATTTT.

V gene TRBV19 combines with J gene TRBJ1-1; D possibly corresponds to TRBD1 (6 bases). V lost 3 bases and J lost 4, with 9 bases in between. CDR1 is LNHDA, CDR2 SQIVND, per germline (reference sequence). This CDR3 is 13 amino acids long. Here the CDR3 reads CASSMDRVTEAFF. CDR3 coding DNA: TGTGCCAGTAGTATGGACAGAGTCACTGAAGCTTTCTTT.

The V gene is TRBV27, the J gene TRBJ2-2, with D unclear. Trimming cost V 6 bases and J 0 bases, with 8 bases left between them. This CDR3 contains 14 residues. Per germline, CDR1 MNHEY and CDR2 SMNVEV (reference sequence). The CDR3 DNA is TGTGCCAGCAGGGTCTTCGCGAACACCGGGGAGCTGTTTTTT. This gives the protein CASRVFANTGELFF.

The table lists this clonotype with a count of one. The DNA for the CDR3 is TGTGCCAGCAGCTTATACGGGATGCGGAGGGGCCACGAGCAGTTCTTC. Amino acids: CASSLYGMRRGHEQFF. The genes are TRBV7-8 and TRBJ2-1, with D possibly being TRBD2 (6 bases). This CDR3 has 16 amino acids. Germline CDR1 SGHVS, CDR2 FQNEAQ. V dropped 2 bases and J dropped 10 bases, with 21 bases sitting between them.

This clonotype came up a few times. The CDR3 loop is CASRVGRAPDTEAFF. The DNA for the CDR3 is TGTGCCAGTAGAGTCGGTCGGGCCCCGGACACTGAAGCTTTCTTT. This rearrangement joins TRBV19 to TRBJ1-1; unclear D gene. The CDR3 sequence is 15 residues long. V was clipped by 6 bases and J by 3 bases, with 17 bases between them. From germline, CDR1 is LNHDA and CDR2 SQIVND (reference sequence).

The genes are TRBV7-9 and TRBJ1-1; TRBD1 is a possible D gene (5 bases). V lost 5 bases and J lost 3, with 10 bases in between. The length of the CDR3 is 13 residues. In germline, CDR1 is SEHNR, CDR2 FQNEAQ (reference sequence). The chain's CDR3 is CASSPMGDTEAFF. CDR3 nucleotide sequence: TGTGCCAGCAGCCCCATGGGGGACACTGAAGCTTTCTTT.

The rearrangement joins TRBV23-1 to TRBJ2-1; maybe TRBD2 (5 bases). TRBV23-1 is an ORF, with its function uncertain. The CDR3 covers 17 residues. V lost 1 base to trimming and J lost 2 bases, with 15 bases between them. The CDR3 protein is CASSQWGESGPYNEQFF. The CDR3 DNA follows: TGCGCCAGCAGTCAATGGGGTGAGAGCGGCCCCTACAATGAGCAGTTCTTC.

In its sample, this clonotype was seen many times. The chain is built from TRBV5-5 and TRBJ2-1; D uncertain. This CDR3 has 12 amino acids. V was cut by 1 base and J by 5 bases, with 4 bases left in between. Germline V gene lookup returns CDR1 SGHKS and CDR2 YYEKEE (reference sequence). The CDR3 sequence is CASSLTDNEQFF. The CDR3 DNA is TGTGCCAGCAGCTTGACGGACAATGAGCAGTTCTTC.

This clonotype was counted a few times. The chain carries TRBV3-1 and TRBJ2-3; D gene unclear. V lost 1 base and J 6 bases, leaving 14 bases between the germline ends. This CDR3 region has 15 residues. From germline, CDR1 is LGHDT and CDR2 YNNKEL (reference sequence). The CDR3 coding sequence is TGTGCCAGCAGCCAAGCAGGCGGAGTGAAGGATACGCAGTATTTT. It specifies CASSQAGGVKDTQYF.

This chain uses TRBV7-9 with TRBJ2-2, with D possibly being TRBD1 or TRBD2 (5 bases each). Looked up from germline, CDR1 is SEHNR and CDR2 is FQNEAQ (reference sequence). The CDR3 is 23 residues long. Trimming stripped 4 bases from V and 0 bases from J, with 33 bases between. CDR3 region: CASSSGLRDRVDFLFANTGELFF. The CDR3 DNA reads as TGTGCCAGCAGCTCGGGGCTCCGGGACCGAGTTGATTTTTTGTTCGCGAACACCGGGGAGCTGTTTTTT. Full variable domain (outside the CDR3, taken from reference TRBV7-9 and TRBJ2-2): DTGVSQNPRHKITKRGQNVTFRCDPISEHNRLYWYRQTLGQGPEFLTYFQNEAQLEKSRLLSDRFSAERPKGSFSTLEIQRTEQGDSAMYLCASSSGLRDRVDFLFANTGELFFGEGSRLTVL.

J is TRBJ2-1 and V is TRBV10-3, with D possibly being TRBD2 (8 bases). The CDR3 totals 15 residues. The ends were cut back, 7 bases at V and 7 bases at J, with 20 bases in the middle. Germline CDR1 and CDR2: ENHRY and SYGVKD. CDR3 in amino acids: CAITVQGRGGNEQFF. In DNA, the CDR3 is TGTGCCATCACCGTACAGGGGCGCGGGGGGAATGAGCAGTTCTTC.